The 22 T cell receptor beta chains in this list originate from one sample, sequenced in a study of cytomegalovirus exposure and HLA in healthy donors. The PCR was carried out with 60 Vbeta primers and 13 Jbeta primers. Profiled with immunoSEQ multiplex PCR; TCRdb holds only in-frame clones, not every one. Of more than 95,000 clones in the sample, less than 80% are singletons; the top ten hold around 4%. Sample: PBMCs. These receptors all stem from a man in his forties in good health and CMV-seropositive.

This clone was recorded a few times. J is TRBJ2-2 and V is TRBV19; perhaps TRBD2 as D (7 bases). Trimming removed 6 bases at V and 11 bases at J, with 28 bases between. Germline-derived CDR1 and CDR2 are LNHDA and SQIVND (reference sequence). The CDR3 sequence is 17 residues long. The CDR3 is CASSPLRGGGPGRELFF. CDR3 DNA sequence: TGTGCCAGTAGCCCCCTGAGGGGGGGAGGCCCGGGGAGAGAGCTGTTTTTT.

The chain links TRBV7-2 to TRBJ1-2, with 10 bases identical to TRBD1. The CDR3 has 14 amino acids. Losses at the gene ends were 3 bases for V and 6 bases for J; bases not matched to a gene: 4. Germline V gives CDR1 SGHTA, CDR2 FQGNSA. In nucleotides, the CDR3 is TGTGCCAGCAGCTTGGGACAGGGGATGGATGGCTACACCTTC. Its translation is CASSLGQGMDGYTF.

The rearrangement uses TRBV5-1 and TRBJ2-3, with a tentative D call TRBD1 (6 bases). This CDR3 contains 17 residues. V was clipped by 0 bases and J by 3 bases, with 17 bases between them. Germline V gives CDR1 SGHRS, CDR2 YFSETQ. CDR3 residues: CASSLARLGARTDTQYF. CDR3 nucleotide sequence: TGCGCCAGCAGCTTGGCCCGACTGGGGGCCCGGACAGATACGCAGTATTTT.

This rearrangement joins TRBV6-5 to TRBJ1-2, with 7 bases identical to TRBD1. Germline V gene lookup returns CDR1 MNHEY and CDR2 SVGAGI. The CDR3 is 13 residues long. Trimming cost V 5 bases and J 8 bases; bases outside gene matches: 8. CDR3 in DNA: TGTGCCAGCAGTCTTGGGACAGTGGAAGGCTACACCTTC. Encoded protein: CASSLGTVEGYTF.

In this sample, this clone turned up a few times. The gene calls are TRBV6-1 and TRBJ2-3, with unresolved D. Germline V gene lookup returns CDR1 MNHNS and CDR2 SASEGT. With 5 bases removed from V and 0 bases from J, the gap between germline ends came to 3 bases. This CDR3 spans 12 amino acids. Here the CDR3 reads CASSPSTDTQYF. The CDR3 DNA reads TGTGCCAGCAGTCCTAGCACAGATACGCAGTATTTT.

This sequence joins TRBV7-2 and TRBJ2-5; 7 positions agree with TRBD2. The CDR3 is made up of 15 amino acids. Germline CDR1 and CDR2: SGHTA and FQGNSA. The V segment lost 5 bases and the J segment 5 bases; nucleotides outside the gene matches: 11. The CDR3 DNA is TGTGCCAGCAGCCTGGGGGGACTAACCAGCGAGACCCAGTACTTC. Translating gives CASSLGGLTSETQYF.

The chain joins TRBV4-1 to TRBJ2-1; weak D call: TRBD2 (6 bases). Per germline, CDR1 MGHRA and CDR2 YSYEKL. The CDR3 loop spans 15 amino acids. The germline V and J ends were trimmed by 6 bases and 7 bases, with 19 bases remaining between them. CDR3 residues: CASRRFIREENEQFF. The CDR3 coding sequence is TGCGCCAGCAGGCGTTTCATCAGGGAGGAAAATGAGCAGTTCTTC.

In DNA form, the CDR3 reads TGCAGCGTTGAAACGGGATTCAGCAATGAAAAACTGTTTTTT. This codes for CSVETGFSNEKLFF. This chain uses TRBV29-1 with TRBJ1-4, with D unclear. Looked up from germline, CDR1 is SQVTM and CDR2 is ANQGSEA. The CDR3 has 14 residues. V lost 2 bases and J 5 bases, leaving 12 bases between the germline ends. The whole variable domain, filled in from reference TRBV29-1 and TRBJ1-4, reads SAVISQKPSRDICQRGTSLTIQCQVDSQVTMMFWYRQQPGQSLTLIATANQGSEATYESGFVIDKFPISRPNLTFSTLTVSNMSPEDSSIYLCSVETGFSNEKLFFGSGTQLSVL.

V usage is TRBV27 and J usage is TRBJ1-1; 7 bases fit TRBD1. V dropped 3 bases and J dropped 5; count of bases not matched to a gene: 6. CDR1 is MNHEY and CDR2 is SMNVEV in the germline V gene (reference sequence). The CDR3 runs to 14 residues. CDR3 region: CASSFSTGETEAFF. CDR3 DNA: TGTGCCAGCAGTTTCTCAACAGGGGAGACTGAAGCTTTCTTT.

This clone showed up just a few times. For the CDR3, the DNA is TGCGCCAGCAGCTTGGCCCCCGGCACAGATACGCAGTATTTT. Encoded protein: CASSLAPGTDTQYF. The chain combines TRBV5-1 with TRBJ2-3; D gene ambiguous. This CDR3 is 14 amino acids long. The V gene lost 0 bases and the J gene lost 1 base, with 6 bases spanning the gap. Germline V gives CDR1 SGHRS, CDR2 YFSETQ.

V is TRBV7-2 and J is TRBJ1-5; a possible D gene is TRBD1 (5 bases). V lost 0 bases to trimming and J lost 5 bases, with 8 bases between them. This CDR3 comprises 14 residues. The germline V gene encodes CDR1 SGHTA and CDR2 FQGNSA. The CDR3 loop reads CASSLAGVYQPQHF. The CDR3 nucleotides are TGTGCCAGCAGCTTAGCAGGGGTGTATCAGCCCCAGCATTTT. The full variable domain, completed using reference TRBV7-2 and TRBJ1-5, is GAGVSQSPSNKVTEKGKDVELRCDPISGHTALYWYRQSLGQGLEFLIYFQGNSAPDKSGLPSDRFSAERTGGSVSTLTIQRTQQEDSAVYLCASSLAGVYQPQHFGDGTRLSIL.

The chain combines TRBV30 with TRBJ2-1; 7 nucleotides align to TRBD2. V lost 3 bases and J lost 0; bases outside the gene matches: 2. Germline V gene lookup returns CDR1 GTSNPN and CDR2 SVGIG (reference sequence). The CDR3 length is 14 residues. The CDR3 loop is CAWSGGSSYNEQFF. CDR3 bases: TGTGCCTGGAGCGGGGGGAGCTCCTACAATGAGCAGTTCTTC.

The gene calls are TRBV7-9 and TRBJ2-1; 9 bases align to TRBD2. The CDR3 covers 17 residues. Per the germline V gene, CDR1 is SEHNR and CDR2 is FQNEAQ (reference sequence). With V trimmed by 2 bases and J by 8 bases, 13 bases remained unmatched. The CDR3 loop is CASSLPGPSGAGDEQFF. The CDR3 nucleotides read TGTGCCAGCAGCTTACCCGGGCCTAGCGGGGCCGGAGATGAGCAGTTCTTC.

The chain employs TRBV5-6 and TRBJ2-7, with D maybe TRBD1 (6 bases). The length of the CDR3 is 13 residues. V lost 0 bases and J 7 bases, leaving 11 bases between the germline ends. Germline CDR1 and CDR2: SGHDT and YYEEEE. The chain's CDR3 is CASSLDRVGEQYF. The CDR3 region has the DNA TGTGCCAGCAGCTTGGACAGGGTCGGGGAGCAGTACTTC.

The rearrangement uses TRBV5-1 and TRBJ2-7; D is possibly TRBD2 (5 bases). CDR1 is SGHRS and CDR2 is YFSETQ in the germline V gene. V lost 4 bases to trimming and J lost 0 bases, with 11 bases between them. CDR3 length: 14 residues. The CDR3 DNA reads as TGCGCCAGCAGCACGACTATGAGCTCCTACGAGCAGTACTTC. Protein sequence: CASSTTMSSYEQYF.

This chain joins TRBV30 and TRBJ2-7; 7 nucleotides line up with TRBD1. The junction had 4 bases not matched to a gene; V was cut back by 7 bases and J by 1 base. This CDR3 region has 12 residues. Germline V CDR1 and CDR2: GTSNPN, SVGIG (reference sequence). Here the CDR3 reads CAYRQGSYEQYF. The CDR3 bases are TGTGCCTACAGACAGGGTTCCTACGAGCAGTACTTC.

The gene calls are TRBV7-2 and TRBJ1-5; TRBD1 matches 7 bases. J lost 5 bases, V lost 4 bases, and 8 bases had no gene match. The germline gives CDR1 SGHTA, CDR2 FQGNSA. The CDR3 spans 15 residues. CDR3: CASSSKTGWYQPQHF. The DNA for the CDR3 is TGTGCCAGCAGCTCCAAGACAGGGTGGTATCAGCCCCAGCATTTT.

This chain uses TRBV5-6 with TRBJ1-4, with 7 bases identical to TRBD1. The CDR3 is 15 amino acids. Trimming removed 3 bases from V and 8 bases from J; junction bases left unmatched: 10. Germline assignment: CDR1 SGHDT and CDR2 YYEEEE. Here the CDR3 reads CASSSMTGRKEKLFF. CDR3 bases: TGTGCCAGCAGCTCGATGACAGGGCGTAAAGAAAAACTGTTTTTT.

V is TRBV27 and J is TRBJ1-2; D is uncertain. The germline V gene has CDR1 MNHEY and CDR2 SMNVEV (reference sequence). CDR3 length: 13 amino acids. Trimming shortened V by 0 bases and J by 2 bases, and 4 bases separated the two germline ends. The CDR3: CASSLSANYGYTF. The CDR3 coding sequence is TGTGCCAGCAGTTTATCAGCAAACTATGGCTACACCTTC.

This clone was detected only a few times. The V gene is TRBV4-3, the J gene TRBJ2-7; TRBD2 might be the D (6 bases). In germline, CDR1 is LGHNA, CDR2 YSLEER. V was cut by 0 bases and J by 3 bases, with 15 bases left in between. The CDR3 covers 16 residues. The CDR3 sequence: CASSQDIRTGDYEQYF. The CDR3 DNA is TGCGCCAGCAGCCAAGATATAAGGACGGGGGACTACGAGCAGTACTTC.

This chain links TRBV5-1 with TRBJ2-3, with D possibly TRBD1 on 6 matching bases. The CDR3 length is 16 residues. Germline-derived CDR1 and CDR2 are SGHRS and YFSETQ. The V end lost 2 bases, the J end lost 0 bases, and 13 bases lay between the germline ends. CDR3 sequence (DNA): TGCGCCAGCAGCTTTGGACAGTCAACTAGCACAGATACGCAGTATTTT. Translated, it gives CASSFGQSTSTDTQYF.

The rearrangement uses TRBV27 and TRBJ2-7; 10 nucleotides agree with TRBD1. The ends lost 2 bases at V and 5 bases at J; junction bases unmatched: 3. The CDR3 runs 14 residues. Germline lookup yields CDR1 MNHEY and CDR2 SMNVEV (reference sequence). The CDR3 coding sequence is TGTGCCAGCAGTTTAGGGACAGGGGCTGACGAGCAGTACTTC. It specifies CASSLGTGADEQYF.